This T cell receptor (beta chain) came from a study of cytomegalovirus exposure and HLA in healthy donors. Findings and caveats of the study: Earlier findings revealed that most TCR beta V segments proved productive either about 87% or about 30% of the time.

PCR employed 60 Vbeta and 13 Jbeta primers. Assay: immunoSEQ multiplex PCR; the TCRdb copy retains only in-frame clones and omits some. The sample has about 210,000 clones; nearly 80% are singletons. V lost 7 bases to trimming and J lost 2 bases; unmatched junction nucleotides: 13. The CDR3 contains 16 residues. Worth noting for this clone: Its antigen is unidentified.

Sequenced: PBMCs. The chain employs TRBV23-1 and TRBJ1-1, with TRBD1 matching 7 bases. TRBV23-1 is an ORF; its function is uncertain. The source is a male donor in good health and CMV-seronegative. The CDR3 DNA reads TGCGCCAGCACCCCTCCTCGACAGGGAATAAACACTGAAGCTTTCTTT. Its protein is CASTPPRQGINTEAFF.